One TCR beta chain is described in this entry. Its cognate antigen has yet to be identified. The sample holds no much larger clone one base away, and base qualities are not on file. TCRbeta CDR3 regions were amplified from genomic DNA using the immunoSEQ Assay, a bias-controlled multiplex PCR. Under the source paper's analysis protocol: The number of nucleated cells in each sample was estimated by amplification of reference gene primers within the assay. To quantify the absolute abundance of each unique TCRbeta CDR3 rearrangement, sequence reads were collapsed and filtered. Productive Simpson clonality was computed per sample as the square root of Simpson's diversity index over productive rearrangements. The clones in this table, taken by TCRdb from immuneACCESS, are in-frame only. Not every clone is retained; where verified, under half of the shortfall comes from an unresolved V gene, and the cause of the rest is unknown. That table gives V, J and clone size, and the DNA gave D and trimming. The sample data list 200,000 to 250,000 clones, and 85% to 90% of these were observed just once. The top ten constitute less than 3.5% of the sample.

The data were obtained in a study of blood T cell repertoires in COVID-19 (dated by TCRdb to 2019 to 2021). Broadly, across the study: The collaborator samples originated in the United States, Italy and Spain and spanned the acute and convalescent phases of COVID-19. Where HLA class I and class II types were available, the types were taken from metadata supplied by the sample provider, not from assay-based typing. The samples were drawn from the first 160 participants of the ongoing ImmuneRACE study and from about 1,200 subjects provided by 6 global collaborators. The repertoires were released in a freely available public database intended as a resource for research on the immune response to SARS-CoV-2. The prospective study material was composed of cDNA or gDNA derived from T cells, B-cell-depleted T cells, or PBMCs. Subjects who had been exposed to COVID-19, were actively infected with it, or had recovered from it provided the deeply sampled blood TCRbeta repertoires that made up the dataset. A de-identified subject ID, COVID-19 status, age in years and sex were almost always included in the sample metadata.

One collaborating source in Seattle enrolled patients while the patients were actively infected and followed the patients over time throughout the course of disease. The collaborating institutions used their own protocols to collect whole blood in K2EDTA tubes. For TCRbeta analysis, collaborators shipped samples in one of three forms: frozen whole blood, isolated PBMCs, or DNA extracted from either of those sample types. The full study reports these points: How much clinical and demographic metadata was included differed by source and by participant, and the metadata was provided uncurated.

The sequencing sample was made of peripheral blood. This TCR derives from a man aged 25-45 years with COVID-19, enrolled during active disease.

The CDR3 is CASSLWGRGAFF. The DNA is as follows: TGTGCCAGCAGCTTATGGGGGAGGGGAGCTTTCTTT. The rearranged chain carries TRBV7-2 and TRBJ1-1, with TRBD1 tentatively as D gene (5 bases match). Measured from the cysteine to the phenylalanine, the CDR3 is 12 residues long. The retained sequence is limited to the CDR3, 36 bases, with the frame set at the first base. CDR1 and CDR2 were assigned from the germline V gene as SGHTA and FQGNSA. Trimming takes 2 bases from V and 10 bases from J, and the germline ends sit 11 bases apart.